The 25 T cell receptor beta chains below all came from one sample that was sequenced in a study of shared clonotypes between healthy human individuals. Data came from immunoSEQ multiplex PCR; TCRdb stores just in-frame clones and leaves some out. The sample shows roughly 1,500,000 clones, less than 99% of them seen only once. Sequences were obtained from naive CD4+ T cells sorted from blood. The sample's subset: CD45RA+ positively selected. Receptors originate from a man aged 25 to 40 in good health.

The CDR3 region has the DNA TGTGCCAGCTCGGGCCGAGACAGGGCCCTCAATGAGCAGTTCTTC. It specifies CASSGRDRALNEQFF. The V call is TRBV18, the J call TRBJ2-1, with 7 bases identical to TRBD1. The CDR3 is 15 residues long. V lost 6 bases, J lost 6 bases, and 11 bases stayed unmatched. CDR1 and CDR2 (germline): KGHSH, LQKENI.

The rearrangement uses TRBV2 and TRBJ2-2; D gene uncertain. Germline V CDR1 and CDR2: SNHLY, FYNNEI. The CDR3 contains 13 residues. The germline V and J ends were trimmed by 6 bases and 4 bases, with 9 bases remaining between them. The chain's CDR3 is CASRKDSTGELFF. The CDR3 DNA follows: TGTGCCAGCAGGAAGGATTCCACCGGGGAGCTGTTTTTT.

This rearrangement joins TRBV10-2 to TRBJ2-7; 7 bases map to TRBD2. Unmatched junction bases numbered 8, after V lost 0 bases and J lost 3 bases. Per the germline V gene, CDR1 is WSHSY and CDR2 is SAAADI. This CDR3 contains 16 residues. This chain's CDR3 is CASSESWLAADYEQYF. The CDR3 region has the DNA TGCGCCAGCAGTGAGTCGTGGCTAGCGGCCGACTACGAGCAGTACTTC.

The genes are TRBV11-2 and TRBJ1-4, with 8 bases that match TRBD1. The CDR3 is 16 amino acids. Germline CDR1 reads SGHAT; CDR2 reads FQNNGV. V lost 4 bases and J lost 3; bases outside the gene matches: 7. The CDR3: CASSSWTGRSNEKLFF. As DNA, the CDR3 is TGTGCCAGCAGCTCCTGGACAGGGCGGTCTAATGAAAAACTGTTTTTT. The full variable domain, rest sourced from reference TRBV11-2 and TRBJ1-4, is EAGVAQSPRYKIIEKRQSVAFWCNPISGHATLYWYQQILGQGPKLLIQFQNNGVVDDSQLPKDRFSAERLKGVDSTLKIQPAKLEDSAVYLCASSSWTGRSNEKLFFGSGTQLSVL.

V and J are TRBV5-6 and TRBJ1-2, with no clear D. This CDR3 has 13 residues. With 2 bases removed from V and 4 bases from J, the gap between germline ends came to 9 bases. Germline lookup yields CDR1 SGHDT and CDR2 YYEEEE. CDR3 residues: CASSFMGSYGYTF. DNA for the CDR3: TGTGCCAGCAGCTTTATGGGTAGCTATGGCTACACCTTC.

V and J are TRBV5-1 and TRBJ2-1; 9 bases are a match to TRBD2. Germline V gives CDR1 SGHRS, CDR2 YFSETQ. The CDR3 totals 14 residues. V trimming: 4 bases; J trimming: 4 bases; junction bases outside the gene matches: 3. CDR3 amino acids: CASSGTSRYNEQFF. The DNA of the CDR3 is TGCGCCAGCAGCGGGACTAGCAGATACAATGAGCAGTTCTTC.

V gene TRBV6-1 combines with J gene TRBJ1-2; D might be TRBD1 (6 bases). The CDR3 covers 16 residues. V was shortened by 2 bases and J by 8 bases, with 21 bases between the two germline ends. CDR1 is MNHNS, CDR2 SASEGT, per germline. This chain's CDR3 is CASSEQGIGGVGGYTF. DNA of the CDR3: TGTGCCAGCAGTGAACAGGGGATTGGGGGTGTAGGAGGCTACACCTTC.

This clone was observed a single time. The CDR3 DNA sequence: TGTGCCAGCAGTTTGACTAGCGGGAGAAGCACAGATACGCAGTATTTT. Translation: CASSLTSGRSTDTQYF. The chain employs TRBV6-4 and TRBJ2-3; 12 bases line up with TRBD2. Germline V CDR1 and CDR2: MRHNA, SNTAGT. This CDR3 region has 16 residues. V trimming: 5 bases; J trimming: 0 bases; junction bases outside the gene matches: 3.

Remarks on this clone: The same CDR3 is also encoded by other DNA sequences in this sample. This chain links TRBV29-1 with TRBJ1-3; D is perhaps TRBD1 (6 bases). Trimming stripped 6 bases from V and 2 bases from J, with 8 bases between. Germline CDR1 and CDR2: SQVTM and ANQGSEA. This CDR3 has 12 amino acids. CDR3 sequence reads: CSVRTAGNTIYF. In DNA form, the CDR3 reads TGCAGCGTCCGGACAGCTGGAAACACCATATATTTT.

The chain joins TRBV7-2 to TRBJ2-7, with 8 nucleotides matching TRBD2. Germline assignment: CDR1 SGHTA and CDR2 FQGNSA. V was clipped by 5 bases and J by 4 bases; unmatched bases: 7. This CDR3 spans 14 amino acids. The CDR3 region is CASSLSGSKYEQYF. CDR3 in DNA: TGTGCCAGCAGCCTGAGCGGGAGCAAGTACGAGCAGTACTTC.

V gene TRBV5-6 combines with J gene TRBJ1-5; D gene unclear. The CDR3 loop spans 15 amino acids. V gave up 0 bases and J gave up 3 bases, with 10 bases separating them. Germline CDR1 SGHDT, CDR2 YYEEEE. In DNA, the CDR3 is TGTGCCAGCAGCTTGGGACCAGCCCCCAATCAGCCCCAGCATTTT. It specifies CASSLGPAPNQPQHF.

This clone was observed once. The chain carries TRBV25-1 and TRBJ2-2, with TRBD2 matching over 13 bases. The V gene's germline CDR1 is MGHDK and CDR2 SYGVNS. The CDR3 consists of 16 residues. V was clipped by 5 bases and J by 6 bases; unmatched bases: 6. CDR3 loop: CASSRTSGRSSGELFF. The DNA of the CDR3 is TGTGCCAGCAGTAGGACTAGCGGGAGAAGTTCCGGGGAGCTGTTTTTT.

The rearrangement links TRBV27 to TRBJ1-1; possible D gene TRBD1, 5 bases. CDR1 and CDR2 from the germline V gene are MNHEY and SMNVEV (reference sequence). The CDR3 length is 13 residues. Trimming took 7 bases from V and 2 from J, leaving 11 bases between them. CDR3 in amino acids: CASKRQPNTEAFF. In nucleotides, the CDR3 is TGTGCCAGCAAAAGACAGCCCAACACTGAAGCTTTCTTT.

The gene calls are TRBV7-9 and TRBJ1-1; 8 nucleotides agree with TRBD1. Trimming removed 8 bases from V and 0 bases from J; junction bases left unmatched: 11. Germline V lookup: CDR1 SEHNR, CDR2 FQNEAQ (reference sequence). CDR3 length: 16 residues. The CDR3 coding sequence is TGTGCCAGCGAAGTCGGGGACAGGTATATGAACACTGAAGCTTTCTTT. Protein product: CASEVGDRYMNTEAFF. The full variable domain, its missing parts supplied by reference TRBV7-9 and TRBJ1-1, is DTGVSQNPRHKITKRGQNVTFRCDPISEHNRLYWYRQTLGQGPEFLTYFQNEAQLEKSRLLSDRFSAERPKGSFSTLEIQRTEQGDSAMYLCASEVGDRYMNTEAFFGQGTRLTVV.

The chain combines TRBV10-3 with TRBJ1-1; 7 bases fit TRBD1. The CDR3 sequence is 12 residues long. Germline V gene lookup returns CDR1 ENHRY and CDR2 SYGVKD. V was clipped by 5 bases and J by 11 bases; unmatched bases: 8. CDR3 DNA: TGTGCCATCAGTCCTACAGGGGCCGAGGCTTTCTTT. Its translation: CAISPTGAEAFF.

V is TRBV21-1 and J is TRBJ2-7; the table's D call of TRBD2 was not tested on the DNA. TRBV21-1 is a recognized pseudogene. CDR3 size: 19 residues. CDR3: CASSKVGGIGGPTAYEQYF. CDR3 bases: TGTGCCAGCAGCAAAGTTGGAGGGATCGGGGGACCTACTGCCTACGAGCAGTACTTC.

The rearrangement links TRBV2 to TRBJ1-5; unclear D gene. Germline V CDR1 and CDR2: SNHLY, FYNNEI. The CDR3 contains 13 residues. V shed 6 bases and J shed 7 bases, with 13 bases lying between them. CDR3 DNA sequence: TGTGCCAGCAGGAGTCAAACTCGCCAGCCCCAGCATTTT. It is translated as CASRSQTRQPQHF.

The chain carries TRBV5-1 and TRBJ2-5; D remains unclear. Looked up from germline, CDR1 is SGHRS and CDR2 is YFSETQ. CDR3 length: 15 residues. Trimming pared 6 bases from V and 1 base from J, leaving 16 bases between. The CDR3 DNA reads as TGCGCCAGCACCGTAGGCGGCTACACCCAAGAGACCCAGTACTTC. The encoded protein is CASTVGGYTQETQYF.

The chain uses TRBV2 and TRBJ2-3; 7 bases align to TRBD1. Losses at the gene ends were 4 bases for V and 2 bases for J; bases not matched to a gene: 12. The CDR3 spans 17 residues. Germline V gives CDR1 SNHLY, CDR2 FYNNEI. As DNA, the CDR3 is TGTGCCAGCAGTGGGGGGTATTACAGGGGTGACACAGATACGCAGTATTTT. Translation gives CASSGGYYRGDTDTQYF.

Points on this clone: This CDR3 is also generated by other DNA sequences in the sample. The gene calls are TRBV28 and TRBJ1-2, with 7 bases lining up with TRBD1. The V gene's germline CDR1 is MDHEN and CDR2 SYDVKM. The CDR3 length is 13 residues. V lost 6 bases and J lost 4; bases outside the gene matches: 5. The CDR3 DNA reads as TGTGCCAGCAGCCAAGGGGGCGGCTATGGCTACACCTTC. Protein sequence: CASSQGGGYGYTF.

This chain joins TRBV2 and TRBJ1-3; D is possibly TRBD1 (5 bases). The CDR3 runs to 16 residues. In germline, CDR1 is SNHLY, CDR2 FYNNEI. The V and J ends lost 2 bases and 7 bases respectively, with 18 bases between them. CDR3 in amino acids: CASSEQGNRFGNTIYF. The CDR3 DNA follows: TGTGCCAGCAGTGAACAGGGAAATCGTTTCGGGAACACCATATATTTT.

The chain joins TRBV5-1 to TRBJ2-1; 7 bases fit TRBD2. This CDR3 spans 15 amino acids. After removal of 0 bases from V and 6 bases from J, the junction contained 6 bases not matched to a gene. Germline V gene lookup returns CDR1 SGHRS and CDR2 YFSETQ. The CDR3 spells CASSLVISGGNEQFF. CDR3 coding DNA: TGCGCCAGCAGCTTGGTAATCTCGGGAGGCAATGAGCAGTTCTTC.

This clone was found once. The chain recombines TRBV7-9 with TRBJ2-1; 9 bases are a match to TRBD2. The germline V gene has CDR1 SEHNR and CDR2 FQNEAQ (reference sequence). This CDR3 has 18 residues. V shed 0 bases, J shed 0 bases, and the junction held 6 bases outside the gene matches. This chain's CDR3 is CASSLAGLARSSYNEQFF. DNA for the CDR3: TGTGCCAGCAGCTTAGCCGGACTAGCGAGAAGCTCCTACAATGAGCAGTTCTTC.

The rearrangement uses TRBV15 and TRBJ1-1; the D gene is possibly TRBD1 (5 bases). Germline V gives CDR1 LNHNV, CDR2 YYDKDF (reference sequence). Trimming removed 4 bases at V and 11 bases at J, with 14 bases between. The CDR3 runs to 12 residues. The CDR3 reads CATSNRDSLAFF. CDR3 nucleotide sequence: TGTGCCACCAGCAACCGAGACAGTCTGGCTTTCTTT.

The gene calls are TRBV7-2 and TRBJ2-6; perhaps TRBD1 as D (6 bases). This CDR3 comprises 16 residues. Germline V gene lookup returns CDR1 SGHTA and CDR2 FQGNSA. Trimming pared 5 bases from V and 0 bases from J, leaving 11 bases between. The chain's CDR3 is CASSQRDISGANVLTF. CDR3 DNA sequence: TGTGCCAGCAGCCAACGGGACATCTCTGGGGCCAACGTCCTGACTTTC.